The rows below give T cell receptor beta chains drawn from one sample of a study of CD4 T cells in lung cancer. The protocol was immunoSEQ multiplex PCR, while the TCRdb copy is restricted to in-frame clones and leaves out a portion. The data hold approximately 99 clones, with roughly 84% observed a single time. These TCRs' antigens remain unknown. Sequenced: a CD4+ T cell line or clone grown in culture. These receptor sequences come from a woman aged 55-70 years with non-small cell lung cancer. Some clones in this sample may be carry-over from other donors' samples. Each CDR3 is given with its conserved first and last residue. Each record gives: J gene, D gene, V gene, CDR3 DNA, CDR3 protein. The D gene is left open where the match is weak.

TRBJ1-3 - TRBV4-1 TGCGCCAGCAGCCCAGACCGGGACCCTCGAAACACCATATATTTT CASSPDRDPRNTIYF
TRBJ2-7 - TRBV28 TGTGCCAGCACATATAGACAGGTTAGCTCCTACGAGCAGTACTTC CASTYRQVSSYEQYF
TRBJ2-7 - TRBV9 TGTGCCAGCAGCGAGGGCGGGTCCACCTACGAGCAGTACTTC CASSEGGSTYEQYF
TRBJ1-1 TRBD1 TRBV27 TGTGCCAGCAGTTATGGGGACAGGGGAGCGAACACTGAAGCTTTCTTT CASSYGDRGANTEAFF
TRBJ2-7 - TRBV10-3 TGTGCCATCAGTGACCCTTCGACAGGCTCCTACGAGCAGTACTTC CAISDPSTGSYEQYF
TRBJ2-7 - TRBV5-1 TGCGCCAGCACCTTCGGGGGATCAGTCAGTGGCGAGCAGTACTTC CASTFGGSVSGEQYF
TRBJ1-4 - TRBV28 TGTGCCAGCAGTTTACGGCCCCGCGGGGGATTTAATGAAAAACTGTTTTTT CASSLRPRGGFNEKLFF
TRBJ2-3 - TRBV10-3 TGTGCCATCAAAGGCGCTAACACAGATACGCAGTATTTT CAIKGANTDTQYF
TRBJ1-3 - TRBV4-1 TGCGCCAGCAGCCAACCACAGATTGATGGAAACACCATATATTTT CASSQPQIDGNTIYF
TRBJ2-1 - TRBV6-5 TGTGCCAGCAGTTACTCCGGGAGCGATGAGCAGTTCTTC CASSYSGSDEQFF
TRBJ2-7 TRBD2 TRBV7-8 TGTGCCAGCAGCTTTAGCGGGGAGGGGCAGTACTTC CASSFSGEGQYF
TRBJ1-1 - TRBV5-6 TGTGCCAGCAGCTTGGCCGGAGACAGGAACACTGAAGCTTTCTTT CASSLAGDRNTEAFF
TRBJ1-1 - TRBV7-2 TGTGCCAGCAGCAGACTGGGCGGAAACACTGAAGCTTTCTTT CASSRLGGNTEAFF
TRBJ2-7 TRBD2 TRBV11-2 TGTGCCAGCAGCTTTAGCGGGGAGGGGCAGTACTTC CASSFSGEGQYF
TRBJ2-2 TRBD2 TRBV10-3 TGCGCCAGCAGTGGTAGCGGGGGGCACACCGGGGAGCTGTTTTTT CASSGSGGHTGELFF
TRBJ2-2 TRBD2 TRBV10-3 TGTGCCATCAGTGGTAGCGGGGGGCACACCGGGGAGCTGTTTTTT CAISGSGGHTGELFF
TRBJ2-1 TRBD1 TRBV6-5 TGTGCCAGCAGTCCACGCGGTCGACAGGGGGATGAGCAGTTCTTC CASSPRGRQGDEQFF
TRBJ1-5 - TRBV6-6 TGTGCCAGCAGTTACTCGAATCTGGATCAGCCCCAGCATTTT CASSYSNLDQPQHF
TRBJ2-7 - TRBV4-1 TGCGCCAGCAGCCAAGCTTGGGACCGAGCCTACGAGCAGTACTTC CASSQAWDRAYEQYF
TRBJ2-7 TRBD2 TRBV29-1 TGCAGCGTTGAGAGGCTAGCGGGAGCCTACGAGCAGTACTTC CSVERLAGAYEQYF